This entry is about one TCR beta chain. The target antigen is unknown. The sample is drawn from a study of T cell responses to AZD1222 COVID-19 vaccine. General observations from the study: Once two AZD1222 doses were given, Spike-specific TCR breadth and depth went up. Repertoire sampling happened only post peak T cell response. Within unmutated variant regions lay the reported targets of nearly half of spike-specific TCRs.

Germline V gene lookup returns CDR1 LGHDT and CDR2 YNNKEL (reference sequence). The CDR3 length is 16 residues. Trimming shortened V by 4 bases and J by 5 bases, and 19 bases separated the two germline ends. TCRdb keeps only in-frame clones here, not all; method: immunoSEQ multiplex PCR. The sample comprises 130,000 to 150,000 clones, more than 85% of which are singletons, and roughly an eighth rests with the top ten. The receptor was isolated from an adult who had recovered from COVID-19. This chain connects TRBV3-1 (or the pseudogene TRBV3-2) to TRBJ2-3; D possibly corresponds to TRBD2 (5 bases). Sequenced material: peripheral blood, taken after recovery from COVID-19. CDR3 protein: CASSRRVLAEIDTQYF. In DNA, the CDR3 is TGTGCCAGCAGCCGCCGGGTCCTAGCCGAGATAGATACGCAGTATTTT.